This TCR beta chain was captured in a study of blood T cell repertoires in COVID-19. Original data processing: Amplification of reference gene primers was used by the study to estimate nucleated cell counts. Method: immunoSEQ multiplex PCR; TCRdb's copy keeps in-frame clones and lacks some. From that table come the V and J calls and clone size; the DNA was used to work out D and trimming. The repertoire has approximately 330,000 clones, roughly 87% of them found once; the top ten carry approximately 9.9%. This clone was recorded a few times. The receptor comes from a man aged 25 to 40 with COVID-19, enrolled during active disease. Sequencing input: peripheral blood.

This CDR3 reads CASSLGTLSNQPQHF. As DNA, the CDR3 is TGTGCCAGCAGCTTAGGGACATTGAGCAATCAGCCCCAGCATTTT. The chain has TRBV7-2 and TRBJ1-5; D possibly corresponds to TRBD1 (5 bases). Per germline, CDR1 SGHTA and CDR2 FQGNSA. Trimming shortened V by 1 base and J by 1 base, and 8 bases separated the two germline ends. The CDR3 consists of 15 residues.